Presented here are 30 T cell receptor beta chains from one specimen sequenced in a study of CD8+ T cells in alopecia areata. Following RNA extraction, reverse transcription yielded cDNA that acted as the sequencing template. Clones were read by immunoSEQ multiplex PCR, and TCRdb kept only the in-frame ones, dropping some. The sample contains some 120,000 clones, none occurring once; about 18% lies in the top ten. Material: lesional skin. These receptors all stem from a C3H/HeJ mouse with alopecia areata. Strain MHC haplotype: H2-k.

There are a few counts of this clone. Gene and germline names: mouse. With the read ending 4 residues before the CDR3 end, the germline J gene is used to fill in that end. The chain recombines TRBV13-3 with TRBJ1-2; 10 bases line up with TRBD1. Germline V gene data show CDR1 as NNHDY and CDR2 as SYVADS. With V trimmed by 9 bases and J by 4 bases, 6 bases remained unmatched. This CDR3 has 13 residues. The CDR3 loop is CATGGTGVSDYTF. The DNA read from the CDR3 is TGTGCCACGGGCGGGACAGGGGTCTCC.

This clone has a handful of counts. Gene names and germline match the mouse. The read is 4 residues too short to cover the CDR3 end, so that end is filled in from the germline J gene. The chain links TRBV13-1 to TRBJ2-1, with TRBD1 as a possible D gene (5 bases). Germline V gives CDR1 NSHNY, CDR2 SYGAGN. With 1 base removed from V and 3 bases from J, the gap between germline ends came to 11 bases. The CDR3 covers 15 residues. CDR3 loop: CASSDQETVYAEQFF. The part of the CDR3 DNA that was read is TGTGCCAGCAGTGATCAAGAGACAGTCTATGCT.

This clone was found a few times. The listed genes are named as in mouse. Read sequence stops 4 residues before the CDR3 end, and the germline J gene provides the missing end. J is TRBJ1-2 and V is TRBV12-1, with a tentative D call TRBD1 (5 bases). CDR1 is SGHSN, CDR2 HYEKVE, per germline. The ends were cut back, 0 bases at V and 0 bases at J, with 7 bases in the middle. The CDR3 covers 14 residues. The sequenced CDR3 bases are TGTGCCAGCTCTCTCGCAGGGACAAACTCC. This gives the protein CASSLAGTNS. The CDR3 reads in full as CASSLAGTNSDYTF.

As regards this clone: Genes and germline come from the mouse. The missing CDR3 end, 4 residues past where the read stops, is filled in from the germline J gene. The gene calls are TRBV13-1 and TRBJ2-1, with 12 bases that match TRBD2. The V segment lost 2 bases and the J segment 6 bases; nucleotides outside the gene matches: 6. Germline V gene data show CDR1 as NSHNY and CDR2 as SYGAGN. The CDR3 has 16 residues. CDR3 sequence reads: CASSERDWGESAEQFF. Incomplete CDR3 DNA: TGTGCCAGCAGTGAGCGGGACTGGGGGGAGAGTGCT.

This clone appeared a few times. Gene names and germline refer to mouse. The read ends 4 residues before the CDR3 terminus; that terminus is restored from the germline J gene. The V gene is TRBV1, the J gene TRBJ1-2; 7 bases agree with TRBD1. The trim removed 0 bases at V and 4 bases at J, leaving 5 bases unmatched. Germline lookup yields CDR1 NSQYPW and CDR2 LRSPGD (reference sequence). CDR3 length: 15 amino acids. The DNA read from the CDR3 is TGCACCTGCAGTGCAGATGGCCAGGGGGGCTCC. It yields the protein CTCSADGQGGS. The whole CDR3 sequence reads CTCSADGQGGSDYTF.

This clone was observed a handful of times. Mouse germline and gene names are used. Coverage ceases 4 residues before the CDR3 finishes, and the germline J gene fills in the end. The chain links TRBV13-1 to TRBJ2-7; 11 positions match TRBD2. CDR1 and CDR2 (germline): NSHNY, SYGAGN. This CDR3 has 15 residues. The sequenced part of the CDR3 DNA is TGTGCCAGCAGTGGAAACTGGGGGGGCGCCGAT. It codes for CASSGNWGGAD. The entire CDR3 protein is CASSGNWGGADEQYF.

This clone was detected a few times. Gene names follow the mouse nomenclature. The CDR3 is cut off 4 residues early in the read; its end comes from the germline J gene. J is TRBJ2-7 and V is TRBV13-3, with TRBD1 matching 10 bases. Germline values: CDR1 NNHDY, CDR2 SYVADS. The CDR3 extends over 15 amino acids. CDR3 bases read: TGTGCCAGCAGTGATGGGACAGGGGGATTTTAT. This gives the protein CASSDGTGGFY. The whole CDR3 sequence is CASSDGTGGFYEQYF.

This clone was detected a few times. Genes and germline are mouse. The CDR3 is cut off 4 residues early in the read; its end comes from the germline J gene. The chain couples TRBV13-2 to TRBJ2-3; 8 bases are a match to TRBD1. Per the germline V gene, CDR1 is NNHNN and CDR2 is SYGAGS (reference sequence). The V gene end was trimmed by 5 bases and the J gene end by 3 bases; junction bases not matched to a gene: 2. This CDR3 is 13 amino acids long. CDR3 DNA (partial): TGTGCCAGCGGCAGGGGGCGGGCAGAA. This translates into CASGRGRAE. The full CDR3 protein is CASGRGRAETLYF.

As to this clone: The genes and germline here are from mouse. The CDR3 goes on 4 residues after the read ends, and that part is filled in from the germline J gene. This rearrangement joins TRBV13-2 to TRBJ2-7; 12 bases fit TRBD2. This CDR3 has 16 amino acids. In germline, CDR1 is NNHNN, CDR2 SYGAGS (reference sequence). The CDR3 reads CASGVRLGGRPYEQYF. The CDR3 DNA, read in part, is TGTGCCAGCGGTGTCCGACTGGGGGGGCGACCTTAT.

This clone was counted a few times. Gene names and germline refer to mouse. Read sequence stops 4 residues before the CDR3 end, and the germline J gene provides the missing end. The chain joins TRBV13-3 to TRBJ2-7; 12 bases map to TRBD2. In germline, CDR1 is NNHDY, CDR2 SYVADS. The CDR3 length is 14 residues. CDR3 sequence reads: CASRDWGGQDEQYF. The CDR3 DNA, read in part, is TGTGCCAGCAGAGACTGGGGGGGCCAGGAT.

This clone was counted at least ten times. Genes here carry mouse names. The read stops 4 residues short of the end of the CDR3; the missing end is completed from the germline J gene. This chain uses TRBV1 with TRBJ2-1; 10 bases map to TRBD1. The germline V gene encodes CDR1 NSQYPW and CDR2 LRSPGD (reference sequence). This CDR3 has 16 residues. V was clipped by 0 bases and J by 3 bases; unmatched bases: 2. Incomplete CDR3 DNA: TGCACCTGCAGTGCAGATGGGACAGGGGCCTATGCT. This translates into CTCSADGTGAYA. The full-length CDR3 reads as CTCSADGTGAYAEQFF.

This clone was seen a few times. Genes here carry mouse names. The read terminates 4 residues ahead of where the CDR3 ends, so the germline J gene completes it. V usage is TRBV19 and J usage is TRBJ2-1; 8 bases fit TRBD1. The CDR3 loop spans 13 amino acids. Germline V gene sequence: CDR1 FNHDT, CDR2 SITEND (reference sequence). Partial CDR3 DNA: TGTGCCAGCAGTCGACAGGGGAGAGCT. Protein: CASSRQGRA. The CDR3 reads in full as CASSRQGRAEQFF.

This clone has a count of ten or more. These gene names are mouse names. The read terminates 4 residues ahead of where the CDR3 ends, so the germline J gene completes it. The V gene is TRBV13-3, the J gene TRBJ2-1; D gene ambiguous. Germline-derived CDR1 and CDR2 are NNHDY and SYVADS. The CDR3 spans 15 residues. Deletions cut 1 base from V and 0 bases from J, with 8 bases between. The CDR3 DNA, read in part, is TGTGCCAGCAGTGATCCAGGAGGTAACTATGCT. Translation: CASSDPGGNYA. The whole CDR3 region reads CASSDPGGNYAEQFF.

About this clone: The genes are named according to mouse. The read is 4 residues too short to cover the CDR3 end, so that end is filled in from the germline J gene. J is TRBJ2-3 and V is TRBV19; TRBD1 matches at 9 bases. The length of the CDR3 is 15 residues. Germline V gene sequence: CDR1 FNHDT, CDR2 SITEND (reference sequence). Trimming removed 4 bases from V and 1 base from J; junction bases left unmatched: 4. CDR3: CASSPTGGGAETLYF. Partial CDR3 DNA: TGTGCCAGCAGTCCCACAGGGGGCGGTGCAGAA. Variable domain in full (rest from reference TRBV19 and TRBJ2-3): GGIITQTPKFLIGQEGQKLTLKCQQNFNHDTMYWYRQDSGKGLRLIYYSITENDLQKGDLSEGYDASREKKSSFSLTVTSAQKNEMAVFLCASSPTGGGAETLYFGSGTRLTVL.

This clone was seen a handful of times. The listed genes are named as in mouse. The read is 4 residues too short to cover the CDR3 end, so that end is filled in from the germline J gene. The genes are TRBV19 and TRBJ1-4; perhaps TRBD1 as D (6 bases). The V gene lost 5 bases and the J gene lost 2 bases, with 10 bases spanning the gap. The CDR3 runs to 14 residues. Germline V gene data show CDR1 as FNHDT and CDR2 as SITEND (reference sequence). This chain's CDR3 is CASSTGISNERLFF. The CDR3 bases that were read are TGTGCCAGCAGCACAGGGATCTCCAACGAA.

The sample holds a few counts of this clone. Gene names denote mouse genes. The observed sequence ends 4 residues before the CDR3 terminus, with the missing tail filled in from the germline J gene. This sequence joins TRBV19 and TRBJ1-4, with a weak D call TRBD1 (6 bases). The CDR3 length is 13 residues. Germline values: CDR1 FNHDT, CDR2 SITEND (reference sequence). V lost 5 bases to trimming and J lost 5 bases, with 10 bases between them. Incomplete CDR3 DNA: TGTGCCAGCAGGAAGGGGGTTAACGAA. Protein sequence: CASRKGVNE. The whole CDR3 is CASRKGVNERLFF.

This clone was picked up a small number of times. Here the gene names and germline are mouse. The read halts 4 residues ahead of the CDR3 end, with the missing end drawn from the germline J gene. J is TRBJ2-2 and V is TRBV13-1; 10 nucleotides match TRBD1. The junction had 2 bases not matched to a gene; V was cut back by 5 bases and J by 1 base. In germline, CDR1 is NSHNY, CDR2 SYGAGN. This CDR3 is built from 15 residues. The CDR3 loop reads CASSRDRGNTGQLYF. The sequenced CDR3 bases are TGTGCCAGCAGCCGGGACAGGGGAAACACCGGG.

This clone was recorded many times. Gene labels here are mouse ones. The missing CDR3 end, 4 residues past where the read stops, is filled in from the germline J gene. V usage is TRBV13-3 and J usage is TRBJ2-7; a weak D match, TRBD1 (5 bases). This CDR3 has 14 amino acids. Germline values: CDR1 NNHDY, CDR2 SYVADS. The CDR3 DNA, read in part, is TGTGCCAGCAGTGAGTCAGGGAGCACTTAT. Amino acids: CASSESGSTY. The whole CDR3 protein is CASSESGSTYEQYF.

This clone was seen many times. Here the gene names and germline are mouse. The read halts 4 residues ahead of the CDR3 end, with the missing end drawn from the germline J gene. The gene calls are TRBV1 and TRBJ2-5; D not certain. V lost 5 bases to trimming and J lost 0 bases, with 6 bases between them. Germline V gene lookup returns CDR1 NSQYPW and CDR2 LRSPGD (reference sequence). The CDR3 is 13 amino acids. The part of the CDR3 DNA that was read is TGCACCTGCAGTCTGTTTAACCAAGAC. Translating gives CTCSLFNQD. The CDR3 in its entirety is CTCSLFNQDTQYF.

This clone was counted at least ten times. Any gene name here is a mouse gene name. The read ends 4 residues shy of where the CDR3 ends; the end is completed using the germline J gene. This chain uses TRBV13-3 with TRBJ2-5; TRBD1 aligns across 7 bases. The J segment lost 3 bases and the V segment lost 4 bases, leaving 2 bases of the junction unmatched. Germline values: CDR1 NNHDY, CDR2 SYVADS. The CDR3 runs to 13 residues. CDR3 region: CASSLQGQDTQYF. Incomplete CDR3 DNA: TGTGCCAGCAGTCTACAGGGGCAAGAC.

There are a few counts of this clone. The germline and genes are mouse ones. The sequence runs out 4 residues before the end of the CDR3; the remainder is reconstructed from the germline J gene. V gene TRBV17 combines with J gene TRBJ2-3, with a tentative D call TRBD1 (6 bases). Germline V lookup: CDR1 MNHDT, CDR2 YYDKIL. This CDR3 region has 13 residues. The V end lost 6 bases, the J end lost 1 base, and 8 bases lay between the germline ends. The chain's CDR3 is CASSHRGAETLYF. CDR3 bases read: TGTGCTAGCAGCCACAGGGGTGCAGAA.

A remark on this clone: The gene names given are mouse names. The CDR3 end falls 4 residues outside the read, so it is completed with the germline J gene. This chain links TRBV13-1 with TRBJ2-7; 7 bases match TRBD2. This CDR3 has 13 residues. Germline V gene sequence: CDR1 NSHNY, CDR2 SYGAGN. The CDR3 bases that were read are TGTGCCAGCAGTGGCTGGGGGTTATAT. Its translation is CASSGWGLY. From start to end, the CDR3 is CASSGWGLYEQYF.

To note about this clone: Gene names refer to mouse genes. The CDR3 here is CASSIEDKVYAEQFF. The part of the CDR3 DNA that was read is TGTGCCAGCAGTATTGAGGACAAAGTCTATGCT. The rearrangement joins TRBV19 to TRBJ2-1; weak D call: TRBD1 (5 bases). The CDR3 end falls 4 residues outside the read, so it is completed with the germline J gene. Trimming left V 2 bases short and J 3 bases short, with 12 bases between. Per germline, CDR1 FNHDT and CDR2 SITEND (reference sequence). This CDR3 region has 15 residues.

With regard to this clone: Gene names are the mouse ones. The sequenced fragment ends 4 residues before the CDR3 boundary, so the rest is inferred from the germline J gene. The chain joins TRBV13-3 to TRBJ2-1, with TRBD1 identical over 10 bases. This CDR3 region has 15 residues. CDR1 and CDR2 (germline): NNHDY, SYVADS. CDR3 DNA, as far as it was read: TGTGCCAGCAGCGCCCCCGGGACAGGGGTCGCT. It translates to CASSAPGTGVA. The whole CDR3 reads CASSAPGTGVAEQFF.

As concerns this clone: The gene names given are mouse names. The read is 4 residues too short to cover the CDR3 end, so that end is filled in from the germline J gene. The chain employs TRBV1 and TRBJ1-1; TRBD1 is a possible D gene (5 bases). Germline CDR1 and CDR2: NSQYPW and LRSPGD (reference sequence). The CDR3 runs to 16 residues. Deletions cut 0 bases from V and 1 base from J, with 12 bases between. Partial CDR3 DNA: TGCACCTGCAGTGCAGATACGGGGGGGGGAAACACA. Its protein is CTCSADTGGGNT. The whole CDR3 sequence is CTCSADTGGGNTEVFF.

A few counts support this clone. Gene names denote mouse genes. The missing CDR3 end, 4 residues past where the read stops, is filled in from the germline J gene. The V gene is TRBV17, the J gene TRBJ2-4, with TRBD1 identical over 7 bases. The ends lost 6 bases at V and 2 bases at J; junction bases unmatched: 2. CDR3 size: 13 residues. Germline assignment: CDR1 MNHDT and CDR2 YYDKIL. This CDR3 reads CASRGTAQNTLYF. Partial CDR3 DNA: TGTGCTAGCAGGGGGACAGCTCAAAAC.

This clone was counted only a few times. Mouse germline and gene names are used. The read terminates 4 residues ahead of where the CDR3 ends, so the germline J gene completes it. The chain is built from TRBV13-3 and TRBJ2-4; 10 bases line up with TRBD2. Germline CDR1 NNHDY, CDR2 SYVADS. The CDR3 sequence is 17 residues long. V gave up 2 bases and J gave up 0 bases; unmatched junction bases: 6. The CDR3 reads CASSDRDWGISQNTLYF. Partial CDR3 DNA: TGTGCCAGCAGTGACCGGGACTGGGGAATTAGTCAAAAC.

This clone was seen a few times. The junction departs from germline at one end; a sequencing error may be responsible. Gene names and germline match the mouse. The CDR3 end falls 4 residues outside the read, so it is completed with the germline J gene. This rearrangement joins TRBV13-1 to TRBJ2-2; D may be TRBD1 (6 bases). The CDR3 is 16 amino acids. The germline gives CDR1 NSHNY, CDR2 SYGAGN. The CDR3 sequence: CASSEPGDKNAGQLYF. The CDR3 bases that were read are TGTGCCAGCAGTGAGCCCGGGGACAAAAACGCCGGG.

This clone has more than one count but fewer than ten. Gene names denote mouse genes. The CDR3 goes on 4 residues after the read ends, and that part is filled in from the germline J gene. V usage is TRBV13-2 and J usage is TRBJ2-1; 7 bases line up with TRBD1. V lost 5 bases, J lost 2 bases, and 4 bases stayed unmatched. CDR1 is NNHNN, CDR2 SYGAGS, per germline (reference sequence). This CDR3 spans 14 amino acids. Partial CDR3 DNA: TGTGCCAGCGGCCGACAGGGTGACTATGCT. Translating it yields CASGRQGDYA. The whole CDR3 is CASGRQGDYAEQFF.

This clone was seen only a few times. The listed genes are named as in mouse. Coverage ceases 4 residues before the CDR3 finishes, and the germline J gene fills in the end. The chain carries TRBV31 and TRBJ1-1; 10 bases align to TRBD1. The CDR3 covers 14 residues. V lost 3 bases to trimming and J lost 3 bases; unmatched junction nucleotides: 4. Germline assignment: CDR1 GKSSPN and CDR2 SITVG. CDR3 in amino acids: CAWSSGTGDTEVFF. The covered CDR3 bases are TGTGCCTGGAGCTCCGGGACAGGGGACACA.